The table lists the clone carrying this TCR beta chain with a few counts. Its specificity is unknown. CDR3 size: 16 residues. Primers: 60 Vbeta forward and 13 Jbeta reverse. Sequencing used immunoSEQ multiplex PCR; TCRdb keeps in-frame clones, though not all of them. The data show 150,000 or so clones, with 84% seen just once and 1.5% to 2.5% held by the top ten. These data are taken from a study of cytomegalovirus exposure and HLA in healthy donors. Points from the study as a whole: A later analysis linked a missense DCLRE1C variant to TCR beta V- and J-gene trimming. Reports described diagnosis of cytomegalovirus status by the classifier as highly specific and sensitive. In a later analysis, CMV-associated beta chains were mostly HLA-associated, it appeared.

This clonotype originated in a man between 18 and 35 years old in good health and CMV-seronegative. The specimen sequenced was PBMCs. This chain connects TRBV21-1 to TRBJ1-2; the DNA was not compared with TRBD1, the D call given in the table. TRBV21-1 is recorded as a pseudogene. The CDR3 sequence: CASSLTETGCDYGYTF. CDR3 in DNA: TGTGCCAGCAGCCTAACGGAGACAGGGTGCGACTATGGCTACACCTTC.